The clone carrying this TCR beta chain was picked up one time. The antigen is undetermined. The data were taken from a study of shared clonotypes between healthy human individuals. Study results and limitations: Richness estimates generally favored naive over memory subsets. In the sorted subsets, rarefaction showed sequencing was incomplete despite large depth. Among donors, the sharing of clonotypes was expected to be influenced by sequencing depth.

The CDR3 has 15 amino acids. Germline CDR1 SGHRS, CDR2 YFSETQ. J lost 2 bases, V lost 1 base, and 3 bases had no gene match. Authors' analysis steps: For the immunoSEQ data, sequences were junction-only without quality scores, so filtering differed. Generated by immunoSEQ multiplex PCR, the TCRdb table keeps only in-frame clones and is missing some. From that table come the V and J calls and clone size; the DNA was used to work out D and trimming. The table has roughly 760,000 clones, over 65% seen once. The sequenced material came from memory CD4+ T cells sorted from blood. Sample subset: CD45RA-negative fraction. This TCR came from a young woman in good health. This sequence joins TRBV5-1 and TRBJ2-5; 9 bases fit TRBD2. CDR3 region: CASSLMTSGQETQYF. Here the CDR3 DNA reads TGCGCCAGCAGCTTGATGACTAGCGGACAAGAGACCCAGTACTTC.